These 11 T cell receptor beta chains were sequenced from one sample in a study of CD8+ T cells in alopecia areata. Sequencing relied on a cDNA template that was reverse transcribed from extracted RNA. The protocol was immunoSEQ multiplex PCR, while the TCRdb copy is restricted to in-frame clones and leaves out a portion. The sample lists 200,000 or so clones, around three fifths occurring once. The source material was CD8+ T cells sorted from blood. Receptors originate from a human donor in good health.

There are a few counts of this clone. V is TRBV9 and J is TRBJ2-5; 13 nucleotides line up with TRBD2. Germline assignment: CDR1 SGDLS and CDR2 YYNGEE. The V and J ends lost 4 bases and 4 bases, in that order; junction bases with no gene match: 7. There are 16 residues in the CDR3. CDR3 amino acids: CASSLTSGGAVETQYF. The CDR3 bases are TGTGCCAGCAGCCTAACTAGCGGGGGGGCGGTAGAGACCCAGTACTTC.

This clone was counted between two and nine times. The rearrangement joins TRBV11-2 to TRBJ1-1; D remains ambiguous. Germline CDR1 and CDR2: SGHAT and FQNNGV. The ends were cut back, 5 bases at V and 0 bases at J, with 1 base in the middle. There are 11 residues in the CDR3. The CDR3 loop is CASSMNTEAFF. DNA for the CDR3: TGTGCCAGCAGCATGAACACTGAAGCTTTCTTT. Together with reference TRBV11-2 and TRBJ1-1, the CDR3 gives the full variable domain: EAGVAQSPRYKIIEKRQSVAFWCNPISGHATLYWYQQILGQGPKLLIQFQNNGVVDDSQLPKDRFSAERLKGVDSTLKIQPAKLEDSAVYLCASSMNTEAFFGQGTRLTVV.

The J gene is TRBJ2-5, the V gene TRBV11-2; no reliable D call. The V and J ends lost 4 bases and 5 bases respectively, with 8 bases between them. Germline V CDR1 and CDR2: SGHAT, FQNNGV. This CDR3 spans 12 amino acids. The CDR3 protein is CASSSQVETQYF. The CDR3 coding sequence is TGTGCCAGCAGCTCCCAGGTGGAGACCCAGTACTTC.

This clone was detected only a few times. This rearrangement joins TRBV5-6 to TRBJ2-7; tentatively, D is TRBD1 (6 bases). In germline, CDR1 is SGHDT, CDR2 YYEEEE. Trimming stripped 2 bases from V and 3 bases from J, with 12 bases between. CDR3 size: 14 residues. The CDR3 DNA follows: TGTGCCAGCAGCTTCCGCAGGGGAGTCTACGAGCAGTACTTC. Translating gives CASSFRRGVYEQYF.

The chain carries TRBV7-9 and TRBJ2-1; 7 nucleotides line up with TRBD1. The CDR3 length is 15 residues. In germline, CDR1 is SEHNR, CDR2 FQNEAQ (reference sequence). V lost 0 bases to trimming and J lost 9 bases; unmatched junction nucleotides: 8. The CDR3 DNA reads TGTGCCAGCAGCTTAGCGGACACCACAGGGGCTGAGCAGTTCTTC. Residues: CASSLADTTGAEQFF.

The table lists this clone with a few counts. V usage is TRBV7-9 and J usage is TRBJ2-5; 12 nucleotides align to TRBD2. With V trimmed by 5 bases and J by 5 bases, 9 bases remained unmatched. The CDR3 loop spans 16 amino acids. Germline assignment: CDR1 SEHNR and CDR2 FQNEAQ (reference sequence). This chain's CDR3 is CASSHWTSGVGETQYF. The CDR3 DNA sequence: TGTGCCAGCAGCCATTGGACTAGCGGGGTGGGCGAGACCCAGTACTTC.

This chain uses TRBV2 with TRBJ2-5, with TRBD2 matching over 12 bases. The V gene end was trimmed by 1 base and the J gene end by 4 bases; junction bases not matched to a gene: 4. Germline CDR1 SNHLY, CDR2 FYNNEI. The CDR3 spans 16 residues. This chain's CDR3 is CASSEGLAGGRETQYF. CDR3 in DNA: TGTGCCAGCAGTGAAGGGCTAGCGGGGGGGCGAGAGACCCAGTACTTC.

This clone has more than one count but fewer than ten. CDR3 amino acids: CASSQDMGQGTDTQYF. The CDR3 DNA follows: TGCGCCAGCAGCCAAGATATGGGACAGGGGACAGATACGCAGTATTTT. The chain recombines TRBV4-1 with TRBJ2-3, with 10 bases that match TRBD1. This CDR3 comprises 16 residues. Germline lookup yields CDR1 MGHRA and CDR2 YSYEKL. V was clipped by 0 bases and J by 3 bases; unmatched bases: 3.

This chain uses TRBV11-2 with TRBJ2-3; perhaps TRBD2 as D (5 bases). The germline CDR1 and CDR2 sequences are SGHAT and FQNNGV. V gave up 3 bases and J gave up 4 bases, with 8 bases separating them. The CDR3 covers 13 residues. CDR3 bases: TGTGCCAGCAGCTTCGGGGTTGCAGATACGCAGTATTTT. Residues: CASSFGVADTQYF.

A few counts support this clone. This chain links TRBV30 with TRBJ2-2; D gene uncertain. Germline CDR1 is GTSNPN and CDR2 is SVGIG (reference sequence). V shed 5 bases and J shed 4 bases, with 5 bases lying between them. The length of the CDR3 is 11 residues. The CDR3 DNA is TGTGCCTGGGAAAGCACCGGGGAGCTGTTTTTT. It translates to CAWESTGELFF.

The CDR3 sequence: CASSYGEAVYGYTF. The CDR3 DNA sequence: TGTGCCAGCAGTTACGGGGAGGCAGTCTATGGCTACACCTTC. The V call is TRBV6-5, the J call TRBJ1-2; no reliable D call. The CDR3 sequence is 14 residues long. CDR1 and CDR2 (germline): MNHEY, SVGAGI. V lost 2 bases, J lost 4 bases, and 11 bases lay in between.